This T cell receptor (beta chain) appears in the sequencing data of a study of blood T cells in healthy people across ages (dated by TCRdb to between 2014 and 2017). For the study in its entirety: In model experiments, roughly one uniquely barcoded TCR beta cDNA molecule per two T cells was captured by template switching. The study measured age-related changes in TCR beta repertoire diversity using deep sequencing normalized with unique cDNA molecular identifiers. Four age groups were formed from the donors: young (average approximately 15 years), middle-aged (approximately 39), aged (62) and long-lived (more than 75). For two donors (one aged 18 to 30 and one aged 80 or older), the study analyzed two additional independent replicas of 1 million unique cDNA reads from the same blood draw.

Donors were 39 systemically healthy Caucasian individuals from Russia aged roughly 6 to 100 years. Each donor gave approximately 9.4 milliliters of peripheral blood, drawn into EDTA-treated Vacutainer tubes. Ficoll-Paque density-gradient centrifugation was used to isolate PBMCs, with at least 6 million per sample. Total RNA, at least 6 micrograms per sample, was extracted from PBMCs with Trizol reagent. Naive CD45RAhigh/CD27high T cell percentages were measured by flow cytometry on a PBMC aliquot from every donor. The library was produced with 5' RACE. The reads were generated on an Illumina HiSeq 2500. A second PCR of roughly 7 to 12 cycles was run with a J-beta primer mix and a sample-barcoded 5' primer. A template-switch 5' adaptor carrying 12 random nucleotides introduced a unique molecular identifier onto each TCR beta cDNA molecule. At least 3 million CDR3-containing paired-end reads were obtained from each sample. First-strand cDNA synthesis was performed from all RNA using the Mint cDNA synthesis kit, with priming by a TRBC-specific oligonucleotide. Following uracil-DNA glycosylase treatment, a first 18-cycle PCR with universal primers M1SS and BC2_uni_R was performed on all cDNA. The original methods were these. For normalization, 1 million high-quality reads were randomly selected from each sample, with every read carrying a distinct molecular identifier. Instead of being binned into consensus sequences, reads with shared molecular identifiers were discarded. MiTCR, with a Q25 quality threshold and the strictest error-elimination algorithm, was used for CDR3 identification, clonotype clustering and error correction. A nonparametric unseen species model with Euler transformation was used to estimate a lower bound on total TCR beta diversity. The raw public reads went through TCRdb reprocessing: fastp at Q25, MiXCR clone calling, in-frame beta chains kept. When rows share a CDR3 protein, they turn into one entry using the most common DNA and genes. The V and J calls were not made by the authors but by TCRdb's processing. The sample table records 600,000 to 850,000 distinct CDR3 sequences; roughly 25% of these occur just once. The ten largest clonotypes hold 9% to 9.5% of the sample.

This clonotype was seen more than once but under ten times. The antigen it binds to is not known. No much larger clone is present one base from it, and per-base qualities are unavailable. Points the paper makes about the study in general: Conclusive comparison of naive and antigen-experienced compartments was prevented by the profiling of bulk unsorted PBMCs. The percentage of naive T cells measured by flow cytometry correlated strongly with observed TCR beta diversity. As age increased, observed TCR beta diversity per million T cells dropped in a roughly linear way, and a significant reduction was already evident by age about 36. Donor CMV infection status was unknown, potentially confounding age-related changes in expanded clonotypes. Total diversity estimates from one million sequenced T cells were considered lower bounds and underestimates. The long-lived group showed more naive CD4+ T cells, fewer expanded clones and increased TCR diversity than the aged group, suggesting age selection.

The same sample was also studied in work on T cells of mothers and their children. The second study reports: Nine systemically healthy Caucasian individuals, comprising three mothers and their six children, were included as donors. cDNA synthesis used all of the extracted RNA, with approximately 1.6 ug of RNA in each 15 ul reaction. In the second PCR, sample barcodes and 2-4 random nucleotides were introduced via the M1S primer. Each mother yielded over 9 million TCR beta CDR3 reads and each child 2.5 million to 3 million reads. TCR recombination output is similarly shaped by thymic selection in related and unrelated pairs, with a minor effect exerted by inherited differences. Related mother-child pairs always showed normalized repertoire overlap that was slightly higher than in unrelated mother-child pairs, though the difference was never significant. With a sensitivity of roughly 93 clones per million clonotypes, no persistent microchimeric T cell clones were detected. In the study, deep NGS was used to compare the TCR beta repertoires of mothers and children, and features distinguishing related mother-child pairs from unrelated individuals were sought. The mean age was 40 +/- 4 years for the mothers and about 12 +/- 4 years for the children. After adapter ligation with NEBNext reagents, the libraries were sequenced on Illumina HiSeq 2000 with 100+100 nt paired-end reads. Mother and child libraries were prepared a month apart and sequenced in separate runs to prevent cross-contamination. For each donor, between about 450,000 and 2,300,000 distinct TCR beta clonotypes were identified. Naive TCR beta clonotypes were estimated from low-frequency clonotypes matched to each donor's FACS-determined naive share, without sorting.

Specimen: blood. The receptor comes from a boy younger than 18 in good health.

DNA sequence: TGTGCCAGCAGCCCTCGGGTTGGTGGGGGCAATGAGCAGTTCTTC. Its product reads: CASSPRVGGGNEQFF. Recombination connected TRBV3-1 to TRBJ2-1; the D gene is perhaps TRBD1 or TRBD2, each of them matching over 5 bases. Sequences LGHDT (CDR1) and YNNKEL (CDR2) are obtained from the germline V gene (reference sequence). V gives up 4 bases and J gives up 6 bases, and the segment between their germline ends measures 16 bases. The CDR3 measures 15 amino acids from cysteine to phenylalanine. The DNA shown is the 45-base CDR3, in frame from base 1.